A selection of T cell receptor beta chains follows, all from one sample in a study of cytomegalovirus exposure and HLA in healthy donors. TCRdb's copy holds only in-frame clones and misses some; the assay was immunoSEQ multiplex PCR. The sample contains tens of thousands of clones, around 96% of which appear only once. The source material was PBMCs. All receptors come from a man younger than 35 in good health and CMV-seropositive. CDR3s leave out the opening cysteine and the closing phenylalanine or tryptophan. A D gene is named only where the DNA matches it firmly.

d_gene: NA
v_gene: TRBV7-2
CDR3aa: ASSLGASHIYNEQF

d_gene: NA
v_gene: TRBV4-1
CDR3aa: ASSLRESYEQY

d_gene: NA
v_gene: TRBV27
CDR3aa: ASSGGQPYNSPLH

d_gene: NA
v_gene: TRBV11-3
CDR3aa: ASSLDTFRRGNTIY

d_gene: NA
v_gene: TRBV12-5
CDR3aa: ASGPGFSGNTIY

d_gene: NA
v_gene: TRBV6-5
CDR3aa: ASSPGSKTNYGYT

d_gene: NA
v_gene: TRBV4-1
CDR3aa: ASSQDGAGNQPQH

d_gene: NA
v_gene: TRBV11-2
CDR3aa: ASSLEGGPGETQY

d_gene: NA
v_gene: TRBV2
CDR3aa: ASRQGTGNTIY

d_gene: NA
v_gene: TRBV28
CDR3aa: ASSLFSWPLINQPQH

d_gene: NA
v_gene: TRBV13
CDR3aa: ASSPGGASSTDTQY

d_gene: TRBD2
v_gene: TRBV25-1
CDR3aa: ASSEGGRPRIETQY

d_gene: NA
v_gene: TRBV4-1
CDR3aa: ASSQEGVNSPLH

d_gene: NA
v_gene: TRBV4-1
CDR3aa: ASSQDRGAGQPQH

d_gene: TRBD1
v_gene: TRBV5-6
CDR3aa: ASSLTGGSGANVLT

d_gene: TRBD1
v_gene: TRBV14
CDR3aa: ASSHPPTGDYEQY

d_gene: TRBD1
v_gene: TRBV9
CDR3aa: ASSDLDRAASGNTIY

d_gene: NA
v_gene: TRBV28
CDR3aa: ASSPIQGTRETQY

d_gene: NA
v_gene: TRBV7-6
CDR3aa: ASRSGAVQETQY

d_gene: TRBD1
v_gene: TRBV10-3
CDR3aa: AISAGTEETQY

d_gene: NA
v_gene: TRBV6-6
CDR3aa: ASSYLTGHSGNTIY

d_gene: NA
v_gene: TRBV7-9
CDR3aa: ASSRTVYEQY

d_gene: NA
v_gene: TRBV6-5
CDR3aa: ASSPLGRATETQY

d_gene: NA
v_gene: TRBV11-3
CDR3aa: ASSLTGFTGELF

d_gene: NA
v_gene: TRBV4-1
CDR3aa: ASSRKGLVVAGNTIY

d_gene: NA
v_gene: TRBV5-1
CDR3aa: ASSLAAGVGDTYGYT

d_gene: NA
v_gene: TRBV11-3
CDR3aa: ASSQGLHGYT

d_gene: TRBD2
v_gene: TRBV28
CDR3aa: ASSTYLAGYDEQY